These T cell receptor beta chains were read from a single sample in a study of blood T cell repertoires in COVID-19. TCRdb keeps only in-frame clones here, not all; method: immunoSEQ multiplex PCR. The profile shows about 100,000 clones, roughly 77% of them singletons. The specimen sequenced was peripheral blood. These receptors were taken from a human donor in a cohort sampled during active COVID-19. CDR3s include the opening cysteine and the closing phenylalanine or tryptophan. D genes are given only for firm matches. Clone size appears in some rows only: once, few, many, or a class for an expanded clone.

DNA: TGTGCCAGCAGCTCCTCTAGCGCCCACGAGCAGTACTTC
CDR3: CASSSSSAHEQYF
D: NA
J: TRBJ2-7
size: NA
V: TRBV11-3

DNA: TGTGCCAGCAGCCAATGGGACAGGGTAGGCGAGCAGTACTTC
CDR3: CASSQWDRVGEQYF
D: TRBD1
J: TRBJ2-7
size: once
V: TRBV3-1/TRBV3-2

DNA: TGCGCCAGCAGCTTGGCCGTCAGGGGGGAAATAGAGACCCAGTACTTC
CDR3: CASSLAVRGEIETQYF
D: NA
J: TRBJ2-5
size: NA
V: TRBV5-1

DNA: TGTGCCAGCTCACTTAACCCTATCGATGAGCAGTTCTTC
CDR3: CASSLNPIDEQFF
D: NA
J: TRBJ2-1
size: NA
V: TRBV18

DNA: TGCGCCAGCAGCCCAAATGTACAGGGGGGGAACACCGGGGAGCTGTTTTTT
CDR3: CASSPNVQGGNTGELFF
D: TRBD1
J: TRBJ2-2
size: NA
V: TRBV5-1

DNA: TGTGCCAGCTCACCGGACAGGGAGAACACCGGGGAGCTGTTTTTT
CDR3: CASSPDRENTGELFF
D: TRBD1
J: TRBJ2-2
size: NA
V: TRBV18

DNA: TGTGCCAGCAGCTCCCGCAGGGAAACGAACACTGAAGCTTTCTTT
CDR3: CASSSRRETNTEAFF
D: NA
J: TRBJ1-1
size: NA
V: TRBV9

DNA: TGTGCCAGCAGTTTATCTGGGACAGGTGCTTATGGCTACACCTTC
CDR3: CASSLSGTGAYGYTF
D: TRBD1
J: TRBJ1-2
size: NA
V: TRBV27

DNA: TGTGCCAGTAGTATTGGCCTAGCGGGAGTGCTCGAGCAGTACTTC
CDR3: CASSIGLAGVLEQYF
D: TRBD2
J: TRBJ2-7
size: NA
V: TRBV19

DNA: TGTGCCAGCAGCTCTCACAGGCTAGCGGGCGTGAACACTGAAGCTTTCTTT
CDR3: CASSSHRLAGVNTEAFF
D: NA
J: TRBJ1-1
size: NA
V: TRBV7-8

DNA: TGTGCCAGCAGCCACTCGGAGGGCAGGGCTCCGGAGCAGTACTTC
CDR3: CASSHSEGRAPEQYF
D: NA
J: TRBJ2-7
size: few
V: TRBV7-9